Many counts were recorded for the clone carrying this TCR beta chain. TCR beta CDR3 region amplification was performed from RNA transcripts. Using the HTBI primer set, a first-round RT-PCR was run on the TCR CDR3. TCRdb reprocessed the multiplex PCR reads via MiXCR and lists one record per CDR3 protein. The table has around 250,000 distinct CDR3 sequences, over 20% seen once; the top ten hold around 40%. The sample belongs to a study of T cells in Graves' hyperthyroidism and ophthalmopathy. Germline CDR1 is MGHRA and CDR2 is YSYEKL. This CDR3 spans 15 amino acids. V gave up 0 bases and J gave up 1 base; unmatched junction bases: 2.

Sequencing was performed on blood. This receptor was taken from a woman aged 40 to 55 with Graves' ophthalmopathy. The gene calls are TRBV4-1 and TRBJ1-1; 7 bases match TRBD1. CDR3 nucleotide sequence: TGCGCCAGCAGCCAAGATGACAGGGCGAACACTGAAGCTTTCTTT. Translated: CASSQDDRANTEAFF.